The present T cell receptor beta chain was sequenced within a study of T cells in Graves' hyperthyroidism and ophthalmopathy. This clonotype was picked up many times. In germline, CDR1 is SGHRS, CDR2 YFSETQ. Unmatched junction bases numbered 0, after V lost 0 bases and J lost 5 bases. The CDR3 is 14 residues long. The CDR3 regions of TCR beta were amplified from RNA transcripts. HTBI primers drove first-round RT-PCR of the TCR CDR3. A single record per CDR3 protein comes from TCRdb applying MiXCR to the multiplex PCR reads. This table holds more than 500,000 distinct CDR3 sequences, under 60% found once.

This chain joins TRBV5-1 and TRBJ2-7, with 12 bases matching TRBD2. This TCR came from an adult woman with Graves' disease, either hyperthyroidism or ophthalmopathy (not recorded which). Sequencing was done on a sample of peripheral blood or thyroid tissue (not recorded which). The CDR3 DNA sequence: TGCGCCAGCAGCTTGGGACTAGCGGGAGACGAGCAGTACTTC. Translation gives CASSLGLAGDEQYF.